The rows below give T cell receptor beta chains drawn from one sample of a study of blood T cell repertoires in COVID-19. Profiled with immunoSEQ multiplex PCR; TCRdb holds only in-frame clones, not every one. This table holds 300,000 to 400,000 clones, just over 85% found once. Sequenced sample: PBMCs or T cells enriched from blood (not recorded which). These receptors originate from a woman between 35 and 50 years old with acute COVID-19. CDR3s include the opening cysteine and the closing phenylalanine or tryptophan. A D gene is named only where the DNA matches it firmly. Clone size is given for some rows only: seen once, a few or many times, or a class if the clone is expanded.

v_call: TRBV4-2
j_call: TRBJ2-3
d_call: TRBD1
clone_size: .
cdr3_aa: CASSQDLAQGASTDTQYF
cdr3_nt: TGTGCCAGCAGCCAAGATTTGGCACAGGGGGCTTCGACAGATACGCAGTATTTT

v_call: TRBV5-1
j_call: TRBJ1-1
d_call: .
clone_size: .
cdr3_aa: CASSPDPQGNTEAFF
cdr3_nt: TGCGCCAGCAGCCCCGACCCACAGGGTAACACTGAAGCTTTCTTT

v_call: TRBV27
j_call: TRBJ2-7
d_call: .
clone_size: .
cdr3_aa: CASSFRWTTKTYEQYF
cdr3_nt: TGTGCCAGCAGTTTTAGATGGACTACCAAAACCTACGAGCAGTACTTC

v_call: TRBV11-2
j_call: TRBJ1-6
d_call: .
clone_size: once
cdr3_aa: CASSSVFTGINNSPLHF
cdr3_nt: TGTGCCAGCAGCTCAGTTTTCACGGGGATCAATAATTCACCCCTCCACTTT

v_call: TRBV4-1
j_call: TRBJ2-1
d_call: .
clone_size: few
cdr3_aa: CASSRGSGMNEQFF
cdr3_nt: TGCGCCAGCAGCCGGGGTAGCGGAATGAATGAGCAGTTCTTC

v_call: TRBV19
j_call: TRBJ1-5
d_call: TRBD1
clone_size: .
cdr3_aa: CASSKSRQGANQPQHF
cdr3_nt: TGTGCCAGTAGTAAATCCCGACAGGGGGCGAATCAGCCCCAGCATTTT

v_call: TRBV27
j_call: TRBJ2-2
d_call: .
clone_size: .
cdr3_aa: CASSLEARNGELFF
cdr3_nt: TGTGCCAGCAGTTTAGAGGCTCGAAACGGGGAGCTGTTTTTT

v_call: TRBV4-2
j_call: TRBJ1-2
d_call: TRBD1
clone_size: .
cdr3_aa: CASSPGNSGGSIYGYTF
cdr3_nt: TGTGCCAGCAGCCCGGGGAATTCAGGGGGAAGTATCTATGGCTACACCTTC

v_call: TRBV11-2
j_call: TRBJ2-3
d_call: TRBD2
clone_size: .
cdr3_aa: CASTLRWGGSTDTQYF
cdr3_nt: TGTGCCAGCACCCTCCGGTGGGGGGGGAGCACAGATACGCAGTATTTT

v_call: TRBV4-3
j_call: TRBJ2-1
d_call: TRBD1
clone_size: .
cdr3_aa: CASSHVTGEGNEQFF
cdr3_nt: TGCGCCAGCAGCCATGTGACAGGGGAAGGCAATGAGCAGTTCTTC

v_call: TRBV29-1
j_call: TRBJ1-5
d_call: .
clone_size: .
cdr3_aa: CSVGGTINQPQHF
cdr3_nt: TGCAGCGTTGGCGGTACAATTAATCAGCCCCAGCATTTT

v_call: TRBV20-1
j_call: TRBJ2-1
d_call: TRBD2
clone_size: .
cdr3_aa: CSASLLAPSSYNEQFF
cdr3_nt: TGCAGTGCTAGTTTACTAGCGCCGAGCTCCTACAATGAGCAGTTCTTC

v_call: TRBV5-4
j_call: TRBJ1-6
d_call: .
clone_size: few
cdr3_aa: CASSLKEGTPLHF
cdr3_nt: TGTGCCAGCAGCCTTAAAGAGGGAACACCCCTCCACTTT

v_call: TRBV7-2
j_call: TRBJ1-1
d_call: .
clone_size: .
cdr3_aa: CASSLFLGGNTEAFF
cdr3_nt: TGTGCCAGCAGCTTATTTCTGGGGGGAAACACTGAAGCTTTCTTT

v_call: TRBV27
j_call: TRBJ2-7
d_call: .
clone_size: .
cdr3_aa: CATSWPHYEQYF
cdr3_nt: TGTGCCACCAGTTGGCCCCACTACGAGCAGTACTTC

v_call: TRBV6-5
j_call: TRBJ2-7
d_call: TRBD2
clone_size: .
cdr3_aa: CASSYGTSGYYEQYF
cdr3_nt: TGTGCCAGCAGTTACGGGACTAGCGGCTATTATGAGCAGTACTTC

v_call: TRBV3-1/TRBV3-2
j_call: TRBJ2-5
d_call: TRBD1
clone_size: .
cdr3_aa: CASSQGQGGETQYF
cdr3_nt: TGTGCCAGCAGCCAAGGACAGGGGGGAGAGACCCAGTACTTC

v_call: TRBV27
j_call: TRBJ2-5
d_call: TRBD1
clone_size: .
cdr3_aa: CASRLQGQETQYF
cdr3_nt: TGTGCCAGCAGATTACAGGGGCAAGAGACCCAGTACTTC

v_call: TRBV13
j_call: TRBJ2-1
d_call: TRBD1
clone_size: once
cdr3_aa: CASSSAGTGKVVEQFF
cdr3_nt: TGTGCCAGCAGCTCTGCCGGGACAGGGAAAGTTGTGGAGCAGTTCTTC

v_call: TRBV5-1
j_call: TRBJ2-2
d_call: .
clone_size: .
cdr3_aa: CASSLATLNTGYHGELFF
cdr3_nt: TGCGCCAGCAGCTTGGCGACCCTCAATACAGGGTACCACGGGGAGCTGTTTTTT

v_call: TRBV6-5
j_call: TRBJ1-1
d_call: TRBD1
clone_size: .
cdr3_aa: CASSLGTENTEAFF
cdr3_nt: TGTGCCAGCAGCTTGGGGACAGAGAACACTGAAGCTTTCTTT

v_call: TRBV10-3
j_call: TRBJ1-1
d_call: .
clone_size: .
cdr3_aa: CAISESRDAEAFF
cdr3_nt: TGTGCCATCAGTGAGTCGCGGGACGCTGAAGCTTTCTTT

v_call: TRBV21-1
j_call: TRBJ1-2
d_call: .
clone_size: .
cdr3_aa: CASSSTPGQGQIYGYTF
cdr3_nt: TGTGCCAGCAGTTCAACACCGGGACAGGGGCAGATCTATGGCTACACCTTC

v_call: TRBV19
j_call: TRBJ1-1
d_call: .
clone_size: .
cdr3_aa: CASSTLTGYTEAFF
cdr3_nt: TGTGCCAGTAGTACTCTCACGGGGTACACTGAAGCTTTCTTT

v_call: TRBV28
j_call: TRBJ1-3
d_call: .
clone_size: once
cdr3_aa: CASSSPGAGNTIYF
cdr3_nt: TGTGCCAGCAGTTCCCCCGGGGCTGGAAACACCATATATTTT

v_call: TRBV20-1
j_call: TRBJ1-1
d_call: .
clone_size: .
cdr3_aa: CSASRGTAFF
cdr3_nt: TGCAGTGCTAGCAGGGGAACGGCTTTCTTT

v_call: TRBV4-3
j_call: TRBJ2-3
d_call: .
clone_size: .
cdr3_aa: CASSQDAGRGTDTQYF
cdr3_nt: TGCGCCAGCAGCCAAGATGCCGGTCGAGGGACAGATACGCAGTATTTT